This section outlines one T cell receptor beta chain sequence together with its context. What it binds is not known. The data stem from a study of cytomegalovirus exposure and HLA in healthy donors. The study, taken as a whole, reports: Most of the CMV-associated TCR beta chains (in a later analysis) appeared to be HLA-restricted. Rarity characterized most TCR sequences, yet some public TCRs appeared in many donors. In a later analysis, an Asian-associated ancestry cluster reportedly showed fewer N-insertions than the roughly 700-donor mean. TRBV6-2, TRBV6-3 and other indistinguishable V segments were excluded.

60 Vbeta and 13 Jbeta primers were used in PCR. Data came from immunoSEQ multiplex PCR; TCRdb stores just in-frame clones and leaves some out. The profile shows tens of thousands of clones, just under 80% of them singletons. Trimming removed 5 bases from V and 0 bases from J, with 4 bases in between. This CDR3 spans 12 amino acids. Germline CDR1 and CDR2: SGHRS and YFSETQ. Sample: PBMCs. The chain recombines TRBV5-1 with TRBJ2-3; D is unclear. The receptor was derived from a male donor in good health and CMV-seropositive. In DNA, the CDR3 is TGCGCCAGCAGACAGAGCACAGATACGCAGTATTTT. Protein sequence: CASRQSTDTQYF. Full variable domain (remainder filled in from reference TRBV5-1 and TRBJ2-3): KAGVTQTPRYLIKTRGQQVTLSCSPISGHRSVSWYQQTPGQGLQFLFEYFSETQRNKGNFPGRFSGRQFSNSRSEMNVSTLELGDSALYLCASRQSTDTQYFGPGTRLTVL.